What follows are 23 T cell receptor beta chains derived from one specimen sequenced in a study of OX40 agonist ivuxolimab in advanced cancers. Sequencing was performed with immunoSEQ multiplex PCR; in TCRdb, only in-frame clones are kept and a portion is missing. The sample lists approximately 71,000 clones; roughly 84% were seen once. The sequencing here drew on CD4+ or CD8+ T cells sorted from blood, taken in a trial of the OX40 agonist ivuxolimab. The receptors derive from an adult with an advanced solid tumor such as melanoma, head and neck, liver or kidney cancer.

This clone is a singleton in its sample. The V call is TRBV27, the J call TRBJ2-7; the match to TRBD2 covers 7 bases. The V segment lost 6 bases and the J segment 11 bases; nucleotides outside the gene matches: 13. The CDR3 is made up of 13 amino acids. The germline V gene has CDR1 MNHEY and CDR2 SMNVEV (reference sequence). The CDR3 DNA reads as TGTGCCAGCAGGGCAGGGAGGGTGTCGGGGGAGTACTTC. It codes for CASRAGRVSGEYF.

This chain links TRBV7-2 with TRBJ2-2; no reliable D call. The CDR3 length is 15 residues. Trimming took 5 bases from V and 0 from J, leaving 10 bases between them. Germline V gene sequence: CDR1 SGHTA, CDR2 FQGNSA. The CDR3 reads CASSAGVSNTGELFF. CDR3 bases: TGTGCCAGCAGCGCAGGAGTTTCGAACACCGGGGAGCTGTTTTTT. The complete variable domain, with remaining parts taken from reference TRBV7-2 and TRBJ2-2, reads GAGVSQSPSNKVTEKGKDVELRCDPISGHTALYWYRQSLGQGLEFLIYFQGNSAPDKSGLPSDRFSAERTGGSVSTLTIQRTQQEDSAVYLCASSAGVSNTGELFFGEGSRLTVL.

CDR3 bases: TGTGCCACCAGCAGTGGGACAGCCACCGGGGAGCTGTTTTTT. It translates to CATSSGTATGELFF. The rearrangement links TRBV15 to TRBJ2-2; 7 positions match TRBD1. This CDR3 comprises 14 residues. V dropped 3 bases and J dropped 4; count of bases not matched to a gene: 2. CDR1 LNHNV and CDR2 YYDKDF come from the germline V gene (reference sequence).

The chain combines TRBV1 with TRBJ2-3; the tabulated D call, TRBD2, remains unverified against the DNA. TRBV1 constitutes a pseudogene. The CDR3 covers 18 residues. Here the CDR3 DNA reads TGCACCAGCCCGCCGGGACTAGCGGGAGGAATATCGGGGGATACGCAGTATTTT. Translated: CTSPPGLAGGISGDTQYF.

V and J are TRBV5-4 and TRBJ2-3; D is unclear. Germline loops: CDR1 SGHNT, CDR2 YYREEE (reference sequence). The CDR3 has 14 residues. Trimming took 2 bases from V and 2 from J, leaving 9 bases between them. The CDR3 protein is CASSLGPHTDTQYF. In DNA, the CDR3 is TGTGCCAGCAGCTTAGGCCCCCACACAGATACGCAGTATTTT.

The rearrangement uses TRBV14 and TRBJ2-7; the match to TRBD1 covers 12 bases. Germline V lookup: CDR1 SGHDN, CDR2 FVKESK. This CDR3 has 18 amino acids. V lost 2 bases to trimming and J lost 4 bases; unmatched junction nucleotides: 12. The CDR3 DNA follows: TGTGCCAGCAGCCAAAGAGGTGTTCGGGACAGGGGGCGATACGAGCAGTACTTC. It encodes CASSQRGVRDRGRYEQYF.

The chain uses TRBV7-9 and TRBJ1-5, with D uncertain. The CDR3 consists of 18 residues. CDR1 SEHNR and CDR2 FQNEAQ come from the germline V gene (reference sequence). Trimming cost V 1 base and J 1 base, with 17 bases left between them. Here the CDR3 DNA reads TGTGCCAGCAGCTTAGATCGGCTCGGTGGCGGGAGCAATCAGCCCCAGCATTTT. Translation gives CASSLDRLGGGSNQPQHF.

This chain links TRBV6-6 with TRBJ2-7; TRBD2 is a possible D gene (5 bases). V was pared by 9 bases and J by 4 bases, with 19 bases between. Germline CDR1 reads MNHNY; CDR2 reads SVGAGI (reference sequence). The CDR3 is made up of 14 amino acids. This chain's CDR3 is CASTSPRGPYEQYF. In DNA form, the CDR3 reads TGTGCCAGTACCTCCCCCCGAGGGCCATACGAGCAGTACTTC.

The chain is built from TRBV7-2 and TRBJ1-5; TRBD1 is a possible D gene (5 bases). V lost 2 bases and J 8 bases, leaving 13 bases between the germline ends. CDR1 and CDR2 from the germline V gene are SGHTA and FQGNSA. This CDR3 has 14 residues. The chain's CDR3 is CASSLSGGEEPQHF. The DNA for the CDR3 is TGTGCCAGCAGCTTAAGTGGGGGAGAGGAGCCCCAGCATTTT.

This clone was picked up one time. The V gene is TRBV7-9, the J gene TRBJ2-1, with 7 bases aligning to TRBD2. Looked up from germline, CDR1 is SEHNR and CDR2 is FQNEAQ (reference sequence). The trim removed 5 bases at V and 16 bases at J, leaving 14 bases unmatched. The CDR3 has 13 residues. For the CDR3, the DNA is TGTGCCAGCAGCCCGGAGGGGTCCGGGGGGAGCTTCTTC. It translates to CASSPEGSGGSFF.

V usage is TRBV19 and J usage is TRBJ1-3; the D gene is possibly TRBD1 (5 bases). The length of the CDR3 is 16 residues. V was pared by 8 bases and J by 0 bases, with 17 bases between. Per the germline V gene, CDR1 is LNHDA and CDR2 is SQIVND (reference sequence). The CDR3 region has the DNA TGTGCCAGTTCGCAGGGAGGGGCGGACTCTGGAAACACCATATATTTT. Its translation is CASSQGGADSGNTIYF. The full variable domain, completed using reference TRBV19 and TRBJ1-3, is DGGITQSPKYLFRKEGQNVTLSCEQNLNHDAMYWYRQDPGQGLRLIYYSQIVNDFQKGDIAEGYSVSREKKESFPLTVTSAQKNPTAFYLCASSQGGADSGNTIYFGEGSWLTVV.

V is TRBV7-9 and J is TRBJ1-3, with a possible D match to TRBD1 (5 bases). The CDR3 contains 14 residues. Germline V gives CDR1 SEHNR, CDR2 FQNEAQ (reference sequence). The ends were cut back, 6 bases at V and 2 bases at J, with 11 bases in the middle. The chain's CDR3 is CASRPGGPGNTIYF. The CDR3 DNA sequence: TGTGCCAGCAGACCGGGGGGACCTGGAAACACCATATATTTT.

In this sample, this clone turned up once. This rearrangement joins TRBV5-4 to TRBJ1-1, with D unclear. The V gene lost 0 bases and the J gene lost 2 bases, with 5 bases spanning the gap. Germline loops: CDR1 SGHNT, CDR2 YYREEE (reference sequence). The CDR3 has 13 residues. DNA for the CDR3: TGTGCCAGCAGCTTGGACAGTAACACTGAAGCTTTCTTT. Its translation is CASSLDSNTEAFF. The variable domain in full, completed from reference TRBV5-4 and TRBJ1-1, reads ETGVTQSPTHLIKTRGQQVTLRCSSQSGHNTVSWYQQALGQGPQFIFQYYREEENGRGNFPPRFSGLQFPNYSSELNVNALELDDSALYLCASSLDSNTEAFFGQGTRLTVV.

The chain has TRBV20-1 and TRBJ2-3, with D uncertain. The CDR3 loop spans 11 amino acids. Germline V gives CDR1 DFQATT, CDR2 SNEGSKA (reference sequence). Between the trimmed V and J ends, which lost 4 bases and 6 bases, there was a span of 8 bases. CDR3 coding DNA: TGCAGTGCTATAATGGGGGATACGCAGTATTTT. Translated, it gives CSAIMGDTQYF.

The rearrangement links TRBV30 to TRBJ1-2; D is perhaps TRBD1 (6 bases). This CDR3 contains 13 residues. Trimming took 2 bases from V and 6 from J, leaving 13 bases between them. Germline CDR1 reads GTSNPN; CDR2 reads SVGIG (reference sequence). The CDR3 region is CAWSSRTDHGYTF. The CDR3 coding sequence is TGTGCCTGGAGTTCAAGGACAGACCATGGCTACACCTTC.

This chain links TRBV7-2 with TRBJ2-3; 9 nucleotides match TRBD2. J gave up 6 bases and V 5 bases, and 9 bases lay outside the gene matches. CDR1 and CDR2 (germline): SGHTA, FQGNSA. The CDR3 covers 15 residues. CDR3 in amino acids: CASSPLRSGGDTQYF. The CDR3 DNA reads TGTGCCAGCAGCCCCCTTCGAAGCGGGGGGGATACGCAGTATTTT.

V usage is TRBV9 and J usage is TRBJ2-7; D may be TRBD1 (5 bases). This CDR3 has 13 residues. Germline V gene lookup returns CDR1 SGDLS and CDR2 YYNGEE. Trimming cost V 0 bases and J 5 bases, with 9 bases left between them. CDR3 in amino acids: CASSVEGKHEQYF. The CDR3 bases are TGTGCCAGCAGCGTAGAGGGGAAACACGAGCAGTACTTC.

The chain has TRBV5-4 and TRBJ2-1; TRBD1 matches at 11 bases. This CDR3 contains 15 residues. Germline loops: CDR1 SGHNT, CDR2 YYREEE (reference sequence). The trim removed 4 bases at V and 3 bases at J, leaving 3 bases unmatched. CDR3 amino acids: CASSEGTGGYNEQFF. CDR3 nucleotides: TGTGCCAGCAGCGAGGGGACAGGGGGCTACAATGAGCAGTTCTTC.

The chain recombines TRBV18 with TRBJ2-5; D gene ambiguous. The germline V and J ends were trimmed by 3 bases and 3 bases, with 5 bases remaining between them. Germline CDR1 reads KGHSH; CDR2 reads LQKENI. The CDR3 extends over 12 amino acids. Written as DNA, the CDR3 is TGTGCCAGCTCACCGTATGAAGAGACCCAGTACTTC. It yields the protein CASSPYEETQYF.

The chain links TRBV28 to TRBJ1-2, with D hard to call. The CDR3 is 14 amino acids. Trimming stripped 6 bases from V and 7 bases from J, with 18 bases between. Germline-derived CDR1 and CDR2 are MDHEN and SYDVKM. The DNA of the CDR3 is TGTGCCAGCAGCACCCCGCCAGGACCCCCTGGCTACACCTTC. It yields the protein CASSTPPGPPGYTF.

The chain couples TRBV7-6 to TRBJ2-1; tentative D call: TRBD2 (6 bases). This CDR3 has 15 amino acids. CDR1 is SGHVS and CDR2 is FNYEAQ in the germline V gene. Trimming removed 5 bases from V and 0 bases from J, with 11 bases in between. The CDR3: CASSRTGVSYNEQFF. In DNA form, the CDR3 reads TGTGCCAGCAGCCGAACGGGAGTCTCCTACAATGAGCAGTTCTTC.

This clone has more than one count but fewer than ten. V gene TRBV4-2 combines with J gene TRBJ2-7; 10 bases are a match to TRBD2. Germline V gene sequence: CDR1 LGHNA, CDR2 YNFKEQ. V was clipped by 0 bases and J by 3 bases; unmatched bases: 2. The CDR3 extends over 15 amino acids. The DNA of the CDR3 is TGTGCCAGCAGCCAAGATTGGACTAGCGGCTACGAGCAGTACTTC. It specifies CASSQDWTSGYEQYF.

V usage is TRBV15 and J usage is TRBJ1-5, with TRBD1 as a possible D gene (6 bases). The V end lost 8 bases, the J end lost 7 bases, and 21 bases lay between the germline ends. Germline-derived CDR1 and CDR2 are LNHNV and YYDKDF (reference sequence). The CDR3 consists of 15 residues. CDR3 nucleotide sequence: TGTGCCACCGCATCCAGGGGAAATTCGAGGCAGCCCCAGCATTTT. Its protein is CATASRGNSRQPQHF.